This T cell receptor (beta chain) derives from a study of identical twins. This clonotype has more than one count but fewer than ten. What it recognizes is unknown. Study-wide results and limits: Compared with models, monozygotic twins showed more out-of-frame TCR alpha sharing.

TCRdb analysed the 5' RACE reads with MiXCR anew, one entry per CDR3 protein. Here the sample spans roughly 260,000 distinct CDR3 sequences, 7.5% being singletons. In germline, CDR1 is KGHSH, CDR2 LQKENI. The CDR3 covers 17 residues. V was pared by 1 base and J by 1 base, with 9 bases of the junction left unmatched. These data are also associated with another study on yellow fever vaccine responses in identical twins.

The source is a woman aged 18-29 years in good health. Material for sequencing was CD8+ T cells sorted from blood. The genes are TRBV18 and TRBJ1-1; 7 bases are a match to TRBD1. The CDR3 spells CASSPQGAGTWNTEAFF. In nucleotides, the CDR3 is TGTGCCAGCTCACCACAGGGGGCAGGGACCTGGAACACTGAAGCTTTCTTT.